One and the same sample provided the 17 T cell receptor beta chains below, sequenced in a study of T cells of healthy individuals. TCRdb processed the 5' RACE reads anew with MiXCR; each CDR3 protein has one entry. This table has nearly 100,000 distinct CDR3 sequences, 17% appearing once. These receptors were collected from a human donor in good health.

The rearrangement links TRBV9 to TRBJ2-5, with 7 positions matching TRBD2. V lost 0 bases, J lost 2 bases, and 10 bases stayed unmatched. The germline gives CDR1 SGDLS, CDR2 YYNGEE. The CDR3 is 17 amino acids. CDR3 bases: TGTGCCAGCAGCGTAGGTCCAGCGGGGATGAAACAAGAGACCCAGTACTTC. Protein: CASSVGPAGMKQETQYF. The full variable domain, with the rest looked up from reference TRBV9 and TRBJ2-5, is DSGVTQTPKHLITATGQRVTLRCSPRSGDLSVYWYQQSLDQGLQFLIQYYNGEERAKGNILERFSAQQFPDLHSELNLSSLELGDSALYFCASSVGPAGMKQETQYFGPGTRLLVL.

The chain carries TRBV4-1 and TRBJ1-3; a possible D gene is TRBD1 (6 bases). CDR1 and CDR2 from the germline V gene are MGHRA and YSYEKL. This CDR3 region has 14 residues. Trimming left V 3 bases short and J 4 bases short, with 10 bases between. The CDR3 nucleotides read TGCGCCAGCAGCCAGGACAGTGACGGAAACACCATATATTTT. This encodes CASSQDSDGNTIYF.

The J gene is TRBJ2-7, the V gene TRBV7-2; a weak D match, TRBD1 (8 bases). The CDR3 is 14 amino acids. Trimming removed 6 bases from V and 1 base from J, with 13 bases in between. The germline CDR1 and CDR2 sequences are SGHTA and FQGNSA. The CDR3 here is CASSSQGGSYEQYF. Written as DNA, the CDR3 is TGTGCCAGCAGTTCACAGGGGGGGTCCTACGAGCAGTACTTC.

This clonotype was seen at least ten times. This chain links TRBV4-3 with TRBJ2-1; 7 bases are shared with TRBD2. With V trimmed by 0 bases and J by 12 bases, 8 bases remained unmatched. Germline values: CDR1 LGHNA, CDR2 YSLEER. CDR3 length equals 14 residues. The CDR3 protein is CASSQELTSVGQFF. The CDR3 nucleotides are TGCGCCAGCAGCCAAGAGTTAACTAGCGTAGGGCAGTTCTTC.

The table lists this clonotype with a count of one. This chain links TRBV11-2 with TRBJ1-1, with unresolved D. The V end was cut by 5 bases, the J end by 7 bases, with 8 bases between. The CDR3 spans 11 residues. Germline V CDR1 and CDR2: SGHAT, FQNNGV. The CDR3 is CASSPIIEAFF. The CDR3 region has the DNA TGTGCCAGCAGCCCTATCATTGAAGCTTTCTTT.

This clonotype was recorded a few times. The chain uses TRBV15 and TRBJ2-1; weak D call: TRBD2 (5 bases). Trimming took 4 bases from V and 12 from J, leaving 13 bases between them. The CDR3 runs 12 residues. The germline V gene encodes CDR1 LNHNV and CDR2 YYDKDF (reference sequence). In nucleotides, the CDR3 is TGTGCCACCAGCAAGACCCAAGGAGGGCAGTTCTTC. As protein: CATSKTQGGQFF. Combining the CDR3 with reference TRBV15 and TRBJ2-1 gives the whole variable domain DAMVIQNPRYQVTQFGKPVTLSCSQTLNHNVMYWYQQKSSQAPKLLFHYYDKDFNNEADTPDNFQSRRPNTSFCFLDIRSPGLGDTAMYLCATSKTQGGQFFGPGTRLTVL.

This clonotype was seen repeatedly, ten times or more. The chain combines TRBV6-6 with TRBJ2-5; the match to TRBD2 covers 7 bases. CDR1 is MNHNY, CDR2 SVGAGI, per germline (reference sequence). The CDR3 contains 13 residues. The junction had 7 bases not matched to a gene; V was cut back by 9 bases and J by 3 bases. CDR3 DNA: TGTGCCAGTCATTGGGGGGGAGAAGAGACCCAGTACTTC. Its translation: CASHWGGEETQYF.

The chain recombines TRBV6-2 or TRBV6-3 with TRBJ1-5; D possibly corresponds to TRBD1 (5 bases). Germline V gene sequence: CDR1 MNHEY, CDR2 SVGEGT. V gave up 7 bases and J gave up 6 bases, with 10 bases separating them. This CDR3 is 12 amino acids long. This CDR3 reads CASTTGGQPQHF. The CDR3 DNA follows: TGTGCCAGCACCACAGGAGGTCAGCCCCAGCATTTT.

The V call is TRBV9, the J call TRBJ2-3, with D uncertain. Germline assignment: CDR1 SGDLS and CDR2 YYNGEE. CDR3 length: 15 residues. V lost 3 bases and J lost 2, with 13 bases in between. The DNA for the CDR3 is TGTGCCAGCAGCGGAGGTCCACCGACCACAGATACGCAGTATTTT. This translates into CASSGGPPTTDTQYF.

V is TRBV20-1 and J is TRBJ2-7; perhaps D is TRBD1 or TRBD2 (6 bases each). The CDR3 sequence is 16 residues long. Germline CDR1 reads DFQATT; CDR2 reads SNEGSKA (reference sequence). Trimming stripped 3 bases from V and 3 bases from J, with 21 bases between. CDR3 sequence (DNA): TGCAGTGCTAGCGAATGGGGTACGGGGGCCCACTACGAGCAGTACTTC. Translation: CSASEWGTGAHYEQYF.

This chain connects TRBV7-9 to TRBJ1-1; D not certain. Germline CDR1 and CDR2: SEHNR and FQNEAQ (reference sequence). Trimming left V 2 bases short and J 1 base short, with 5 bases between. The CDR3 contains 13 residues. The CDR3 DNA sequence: TGTGCCAGCAGCTTACGGGGGAACACTGAAGCTTTCTTT. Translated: CASSLRGNTEAFF.

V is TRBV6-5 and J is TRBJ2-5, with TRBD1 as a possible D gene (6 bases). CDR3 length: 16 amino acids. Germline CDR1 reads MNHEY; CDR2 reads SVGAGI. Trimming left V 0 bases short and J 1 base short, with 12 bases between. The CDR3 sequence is CASSYSFRDTQETQYF. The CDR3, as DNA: TGTGCCAGCAGTTACTCTTTCCGGGACACCCAAGAGACCCAGTACTTC.

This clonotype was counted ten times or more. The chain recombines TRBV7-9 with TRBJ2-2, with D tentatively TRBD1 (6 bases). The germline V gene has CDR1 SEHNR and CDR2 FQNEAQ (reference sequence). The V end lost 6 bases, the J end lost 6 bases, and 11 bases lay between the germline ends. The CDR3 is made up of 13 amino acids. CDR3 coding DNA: TGTGCCAGCAGAAAACAGGGTCCCGGGGAGCTGTTTTTT. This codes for CASRKQGPGELFF.

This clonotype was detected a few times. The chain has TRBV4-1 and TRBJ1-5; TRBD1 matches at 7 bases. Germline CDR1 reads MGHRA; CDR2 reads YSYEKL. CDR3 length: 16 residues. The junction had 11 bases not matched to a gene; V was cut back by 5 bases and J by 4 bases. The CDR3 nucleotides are TGCGCCAGCAGCACCGGACAGGCCGACCCAAATCAGCCCCAGCATTTT. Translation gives CASSTGQADPNQPQHF.

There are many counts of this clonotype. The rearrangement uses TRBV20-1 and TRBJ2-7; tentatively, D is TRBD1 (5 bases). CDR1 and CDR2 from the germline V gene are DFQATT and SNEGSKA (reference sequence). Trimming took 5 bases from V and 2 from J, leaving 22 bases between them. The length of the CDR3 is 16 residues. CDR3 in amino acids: CSARTSRAGIAYEQYF. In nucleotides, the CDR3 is TGCAGTGCTCGTACCTCCCGGGCAGGGATTGCCTACGAGCAGTACTTC.

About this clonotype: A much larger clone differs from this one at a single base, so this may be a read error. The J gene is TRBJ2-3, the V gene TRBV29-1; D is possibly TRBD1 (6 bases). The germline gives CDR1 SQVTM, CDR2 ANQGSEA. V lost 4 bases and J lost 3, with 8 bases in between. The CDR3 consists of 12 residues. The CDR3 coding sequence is TGCAGCGTTGTACAGGGTACAGATACGCAGTATTTT. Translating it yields CSVVQGTDTQYF.

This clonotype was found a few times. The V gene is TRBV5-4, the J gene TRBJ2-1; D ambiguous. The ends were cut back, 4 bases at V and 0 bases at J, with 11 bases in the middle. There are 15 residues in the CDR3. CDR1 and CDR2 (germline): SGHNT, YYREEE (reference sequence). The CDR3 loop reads CASSRDSSSYNEQFF. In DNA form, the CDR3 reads TGTGCCAGCAGCAGAGATTCTAGCTCCTACAATGAGCAGTTCTTC.